This T cell receptor beta chain stems from a study of blood T cell repertoires in COVID-19. About the study: Material from acute and convalescent COVID-19 was sourced from the United States, Italy and Spain. Sources were T cells, B-cell-depleted T cells, or PBMCs; the material itself was cDNA or gDNA.

The CDR3 is made up of 20 amino acids. The table came from immunoSEQ multiplex PCR; TCRdb's copy has only in-frame clones and leaves some out. This table holds around 280,000 clones, approximately 86% found once. The specimen sequenced was peripheral blood. V usage is TRBV1 and J usage is TRBJ2-5; the listed D gene, TRBD2, was not tested against the DNA. TRBV1 is assigned pseudogene status. The clonotype was recovered from a woman aged 30 to 39 who had recovered from COVID-19. CDR3 amino acids: CTSSHRTSVLRSPRLKTQYF. CDR3 sequence (DNA): TGCACCAGCAGCCATAGGACTAGCGTCTTACGATCCCCGCGATTAAAGACCCAGTACTTC.